Here is one TCR beta chain with its context. This record belongs to a study of identical twins. TCRdb reprocessed the 5' RACE reads with MiXCR, giving one entry per CDR3 protein. Seen here are some 730,000 distinct CDR3 sequences, roughly 18% observed once, and the top ten hold around 12%. Germline V gene lookup returns CDR1 SNHLY and CDR2 FYNNEI. This CDR3 spans 14 amino acids. V dropped 5 bases and J dropped 3 bases, with 11 bases sitting between them. Another study also made use of these data, one on T cells expressing NK-cell markers.

Sequencing used PBMCs. This receptor was identified in a woman aged 18-30 years in good health. The gene calls are TRBV2 and TRBJ1-5, with D possibly being TRBD1 (5 bases). In DNA form, the CDR3 reads TGTGCCAGCAGTTCTGACAGCTACAATCAGCCCCAGCATTTT. This gives the protein CASSSDSYNQPQHF.